These T cell receptor beta chains were read from a single sample in a study of technical replicates of blood from several donors. Method: immunoSEQ multiplex PCR; TCRdb's copy keeps in-frame clones and lacks some. Found here are about 83,000 clones, approximately 94% of them singletons; the top ten hold about 0.22%. The sequenced sample was T cells isolated from PBMCs. The source is a human donor in good health. CDR3s include the opening cysteine and the closing phenylalanine or tryptophan. D genes are given only for firm matches.

TRBJ2-5 . TRBV5-1 CASSLTPSGETQYF TGCGCCAGCAGCTTGACACCCTCGGGAGAGACCCAGTACTTC
TRBJ2-7 . TRBV5-4 CASSFPRGGAVSEQYF TGTGCCAGCAGCTTCCCAAGGGGAGGAGCGGTCTCCGAGCAGTACTTC
TRBJ1-2 . TRBV27 CASSLGGLTNYGYTF TGTGCCAGCAGTTTAGGGGGCCTCACTAACTATGGCTACACCTTC
TRBJ2-1 . TRBV4-1 CASSQGLGLGRNEQFF TGCGCCAGCAGCCAAGGATTGGGTTTAGGGAGGAATGAGCAGTTCTTC
TRBJ2-7 TRBD2 TRBV4-1 CASSQDPGGLYEQYF TGCGCCAGCAGCCAAGACCCGGGGGGTCTATACGAGCAGTACTTC
TRBJ2-7 TRBD2 TRBV5-1 CASSLRWEGYEQYF TGCGCCAGCAGCTTAAGGTGGGAGGGCTACGAGCAGTACTTC
TRBJ1-1 TRBD1 TRBV5-1 CASSLPYGQGWVEGAFF TGCGCCAGCAGCCTCCCGTACGGACAGGGGTGGGTCGAGGGAGCTTTCTTT
TRBJ2-5 TRBD2 TRBV4-1 CASSQGYIAGPPAGETQYF TGCGCCAGCAGCCAAGGGTATATAGCGGGGCCCCCAGCAGGAGAGACCCAGTACTTC
TRBJ2-2 TRBD2 TRBV7-7 CASSLAPGGVTGELFF TGTGCTAGCAGCTTAGCTCCGGGGGGAGTCACCGGGGAGCTGTTTTTT
TRBJ1-3 . TRBV19 CASSIVGRGWNF TGTGCCAGTAGTATAGTTGGCCGAGGCTGGAATTTT
TRBJ1-4 . TRBV30 CAWSGGGWPEKLFF TGTGCCTGGAGTGGCGGGGGATGGCCAGAAAAACTGTTTTTT